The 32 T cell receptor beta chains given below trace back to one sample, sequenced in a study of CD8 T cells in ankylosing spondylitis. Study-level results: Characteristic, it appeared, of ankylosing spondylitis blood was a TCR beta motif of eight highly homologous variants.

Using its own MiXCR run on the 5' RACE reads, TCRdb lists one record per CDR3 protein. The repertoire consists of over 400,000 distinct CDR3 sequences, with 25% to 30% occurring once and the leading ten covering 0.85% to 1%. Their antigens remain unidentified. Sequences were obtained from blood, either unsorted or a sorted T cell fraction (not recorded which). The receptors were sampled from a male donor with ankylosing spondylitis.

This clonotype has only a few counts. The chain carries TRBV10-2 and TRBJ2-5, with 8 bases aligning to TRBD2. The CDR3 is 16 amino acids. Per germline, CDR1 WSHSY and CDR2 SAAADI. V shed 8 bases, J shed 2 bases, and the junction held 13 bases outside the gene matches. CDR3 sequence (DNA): TGCGCCAGCCATGGGGGCTTTAGCGGGAATCAAGAGACCCAGTACTTC. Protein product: CASHGGFSGNQETQYF.

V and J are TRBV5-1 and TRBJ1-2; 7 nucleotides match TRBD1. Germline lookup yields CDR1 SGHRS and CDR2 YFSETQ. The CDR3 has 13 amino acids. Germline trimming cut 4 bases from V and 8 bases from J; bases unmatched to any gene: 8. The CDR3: CASSPGGEGGYTF. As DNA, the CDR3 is TGCGCCAGCAGCCCAGGGGGTGAGGGCGGCTACACCTTC.

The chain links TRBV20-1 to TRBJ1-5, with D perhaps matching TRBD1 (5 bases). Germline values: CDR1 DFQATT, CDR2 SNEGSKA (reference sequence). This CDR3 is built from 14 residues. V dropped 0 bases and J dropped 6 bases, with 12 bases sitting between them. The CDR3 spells CSARDQGAGQPQHF. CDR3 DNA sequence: TGCAGTGCTAGAGATCAAGGGGCTGGTCAGCCCCAGCATTTT.

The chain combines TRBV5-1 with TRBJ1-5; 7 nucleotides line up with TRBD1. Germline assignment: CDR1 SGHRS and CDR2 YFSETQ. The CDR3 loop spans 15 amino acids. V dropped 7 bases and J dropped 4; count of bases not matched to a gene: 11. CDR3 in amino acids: CASPYDREGNQPQHF. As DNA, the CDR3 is TGCGCCAGCCCCTACGACAGGGAAGGTAATCAGCCCCAGCATTTT.

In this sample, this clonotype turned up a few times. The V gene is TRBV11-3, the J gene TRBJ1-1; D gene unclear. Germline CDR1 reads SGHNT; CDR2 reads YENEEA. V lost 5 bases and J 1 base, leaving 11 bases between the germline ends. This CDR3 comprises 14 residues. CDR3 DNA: TGTGCCAGCAGCCCGCGTGTAACGAACACTGAAGCTTTCTTT. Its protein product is CASSPRVTNTEAFF.

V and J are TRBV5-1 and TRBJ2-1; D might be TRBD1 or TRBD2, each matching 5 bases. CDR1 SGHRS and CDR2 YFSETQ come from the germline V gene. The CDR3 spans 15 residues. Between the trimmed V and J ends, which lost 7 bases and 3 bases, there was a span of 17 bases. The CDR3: CASGLRIGGYNEQFF. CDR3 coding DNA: TGCGCCAGCGGGTTGCGGATTGGGGGCTACAATGAGCAGTTCTTC. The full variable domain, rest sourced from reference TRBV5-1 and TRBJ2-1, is KAGVTQTPRYLIKTRGQQVTLSCSPISGHRSVSWYQQTPGQGLQFLFEYFSETQRNKGNFPGRFSGRQFSNSRSEMNVSTLELGDSALYLCASGLRIGGYNEQFFGPGTRLTVL.

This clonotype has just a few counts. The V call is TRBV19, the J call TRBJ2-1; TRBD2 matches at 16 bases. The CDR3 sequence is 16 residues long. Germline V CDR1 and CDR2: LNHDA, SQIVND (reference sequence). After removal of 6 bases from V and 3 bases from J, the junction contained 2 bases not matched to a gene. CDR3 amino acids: CASRGLAGGGYNEQFF. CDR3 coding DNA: TGTGCCAGTAGGGGACTAGCGGGAGGGGGCTACAATGAGCAGTTCTTC.

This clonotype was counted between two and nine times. CDR3 in amino acids: CAISEVWSEAFF. The DNA for the CDR3 is TGTGCCATCAGTGAAGTTTGGTCTGAAGCTTTCTTT. The chain links TRBV10-3 to TRBJ1-1; D is undetermined. CDR3 length: 12 amino acids. Germline V CDR1 and CDR2: ENHRY, SYGVKD. The V end was cut by 3 bases, the J end by 6 bases, with 8 bases between.

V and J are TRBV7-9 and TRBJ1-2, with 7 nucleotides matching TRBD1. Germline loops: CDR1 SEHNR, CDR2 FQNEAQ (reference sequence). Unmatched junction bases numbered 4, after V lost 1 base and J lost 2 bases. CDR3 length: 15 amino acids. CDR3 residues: CASSLGQGLNYGYTF. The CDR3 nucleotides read TGTGCCAGCAGCTTAGGACAGGGATTAAACTATGGCTACACCTTC. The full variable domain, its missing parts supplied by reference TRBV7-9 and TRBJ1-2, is DTGVSQNPRHKITKRGQNVTFRCDPISEHNRLYWYRQTLGQGPEFLTYFQNEAQLEKSRLLSDRFSAERPKGSFSTLEIQRTEQGDSAMYLCASSLGQGLNYGYTFGSGTRLTVV.

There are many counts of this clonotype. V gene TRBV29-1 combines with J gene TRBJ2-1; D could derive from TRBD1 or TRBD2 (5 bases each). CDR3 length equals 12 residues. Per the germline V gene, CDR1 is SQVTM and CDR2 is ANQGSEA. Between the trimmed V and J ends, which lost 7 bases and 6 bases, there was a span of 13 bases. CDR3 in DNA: TGCAGCGCGTACCGGGGCCCCAATGAGCAGTTCTTC. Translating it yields CSAYRGPNEQFF.

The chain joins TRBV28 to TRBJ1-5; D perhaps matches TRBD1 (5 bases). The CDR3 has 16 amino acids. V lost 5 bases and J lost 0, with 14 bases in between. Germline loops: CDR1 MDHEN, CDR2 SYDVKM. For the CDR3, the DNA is TGTGCCAGCAGTCCTCTACAGGCCTATAGCAATCAGCCCCAGCATTTT. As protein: CASSPLQAYSNQPQHF.

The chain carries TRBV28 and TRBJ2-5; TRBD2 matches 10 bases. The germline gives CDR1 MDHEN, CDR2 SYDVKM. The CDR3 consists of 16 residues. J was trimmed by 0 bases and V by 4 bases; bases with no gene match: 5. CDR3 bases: TGTGCCAGCAGTTCCGGACTAGCGGTGTACCAAGAGACCCAGTACTTC. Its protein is CASSSGLAVYQETQYF. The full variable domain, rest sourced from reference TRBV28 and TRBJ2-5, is DVKVTQSSRYLVKRTGEKVFLECVQDMDHENMFWYRQDPGLGLRLIYFSYDVKMKEKGDIPEGYSVSREKKERFSLILESASTNQTSMYLCASSSGLAVYQETQYFGPGTRLLVL.

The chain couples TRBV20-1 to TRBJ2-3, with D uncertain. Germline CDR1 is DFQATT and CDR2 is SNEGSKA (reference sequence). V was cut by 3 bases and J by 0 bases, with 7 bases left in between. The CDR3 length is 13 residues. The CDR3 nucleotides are TGCAGTGCTAGGGACGGAAGCACAGATACGCAGTATTTT. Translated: CSARDGSTDTQYF.

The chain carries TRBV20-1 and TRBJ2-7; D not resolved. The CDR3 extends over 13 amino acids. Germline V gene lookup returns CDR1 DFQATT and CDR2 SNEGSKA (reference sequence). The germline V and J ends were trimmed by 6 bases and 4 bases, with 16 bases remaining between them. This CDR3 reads CSARSPPYYEQYF. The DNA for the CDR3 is TGCAGTGCCCGCAGTCCCCCATATTACGAGCAGTACTTC.

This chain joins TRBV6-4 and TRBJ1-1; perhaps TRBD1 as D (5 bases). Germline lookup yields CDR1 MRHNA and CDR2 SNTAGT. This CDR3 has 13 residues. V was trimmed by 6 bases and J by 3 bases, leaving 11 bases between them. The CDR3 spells CASRLGVDTEAFF. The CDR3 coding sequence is TGTGCCAGCAGGCTAGGGGTTGACACTGAAGCTTTCTTT.

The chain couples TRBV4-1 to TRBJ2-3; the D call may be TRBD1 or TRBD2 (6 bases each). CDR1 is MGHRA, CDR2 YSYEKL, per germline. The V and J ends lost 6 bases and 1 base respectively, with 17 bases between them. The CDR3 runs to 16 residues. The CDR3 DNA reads TGCGCCAGCAGTGACACCCTTAGGGGGGGCACAGATACGCAGTATTTT. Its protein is CASSDTLRGGTDTQYF.

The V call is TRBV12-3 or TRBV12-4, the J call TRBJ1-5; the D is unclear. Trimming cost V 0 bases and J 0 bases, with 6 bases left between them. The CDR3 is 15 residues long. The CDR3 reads CASSLASHSNQPQHF. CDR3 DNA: TGTGCCAGCAGTTTAGCCAGCCATAGCAATCAGCCCCAGCATTTT.

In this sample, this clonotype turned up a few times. The CDR3 sequence is CASSLWASRGGASSYEQYV. The DNA of the CDR3 is TGCGCCAGCAGCTTGTGGGCTTCCCGGGGGGGCGCAAGCTCCTACGAGCAGTACGTC. The rearrangement links TRBV5-1 to TRBJ2-7; the match to TRBD2 covers 8 bases. Germline CDR1 reads SGHRS; CDR2 reads YFSETQ. The CDR3 has 19 amino acids. The J segment lost 0 bases and the V segment lost 1 base, leaving 15 bases of the junction unmatched.

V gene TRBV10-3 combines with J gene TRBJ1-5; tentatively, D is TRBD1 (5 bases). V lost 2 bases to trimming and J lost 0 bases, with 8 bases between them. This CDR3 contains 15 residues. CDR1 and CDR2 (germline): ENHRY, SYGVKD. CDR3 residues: CAISEGADSNQPQHF. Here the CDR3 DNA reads TGTGCCATCAGTGAGGGGGCAGATAGCAATCAGCCCCAGCATTTT.

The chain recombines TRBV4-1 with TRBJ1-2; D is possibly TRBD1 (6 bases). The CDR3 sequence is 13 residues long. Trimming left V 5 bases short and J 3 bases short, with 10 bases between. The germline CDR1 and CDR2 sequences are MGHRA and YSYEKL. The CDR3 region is CASSLTGYYGYTF. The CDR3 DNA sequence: TGCGCCAGCAGCTTGACAGGTTACTATGGCTACACCTTC.

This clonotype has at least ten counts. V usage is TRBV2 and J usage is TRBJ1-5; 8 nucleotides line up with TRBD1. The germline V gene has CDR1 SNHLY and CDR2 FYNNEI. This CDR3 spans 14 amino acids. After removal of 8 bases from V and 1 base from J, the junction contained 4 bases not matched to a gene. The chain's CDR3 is CASLSGGSNQPQHF. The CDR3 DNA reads TGTGCCAGCTTATCAGGGGGCAGCAATCAGCCCCAGCATTTT.

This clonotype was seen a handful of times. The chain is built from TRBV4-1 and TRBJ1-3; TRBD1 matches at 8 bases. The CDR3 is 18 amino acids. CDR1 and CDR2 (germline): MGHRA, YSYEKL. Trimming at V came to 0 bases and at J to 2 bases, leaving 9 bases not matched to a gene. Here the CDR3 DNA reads TGCGCCAGCAGCCAAGATCAACAGGGGGTGTCAGCTGGAAACACCATATATTTT. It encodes CASSQDQQGVSAGNTIYF.

The CDR3 coding sequence is TGTGCCAGCAGCATAGGACTACCCACCTACGAGCAGTACTTC. Translating it yields CASSIGLPTYEQYF. The V and J genes are TRBV7-8 and TRBJ2-7, with D maybe TRBD2 (6 bases). The V gene lost 5 bases and the J gene lost 2 bases, with 13 bases spanning the gap. The CDR3 totals 14 residues. Germline loops: CDR1 SGHVS, CDR2 FQNEAQ.

The CDR3 DNA follows: TGTGCCAGCAGCTTGGAACTAGCGTCGGAGACCCAGTACTTC. Protein: CASSLELASETQYF. The V and J genes are TRBV5-4 and TRBJ2-5; the match to TRBD2 covers 7 bases. CDR1 is SGHNT, CDR2 YYREEE, per germline (reference sequence). The CDR3 is 14 residues long. With 0 bases clipped from V and 5 bases from J, the junction kept 4 bases outside the gene matches.

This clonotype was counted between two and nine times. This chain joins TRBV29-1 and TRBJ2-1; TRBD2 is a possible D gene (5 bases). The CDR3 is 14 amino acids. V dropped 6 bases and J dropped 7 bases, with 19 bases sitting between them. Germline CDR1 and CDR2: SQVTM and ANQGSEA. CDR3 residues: CSVILADGPNEQFF. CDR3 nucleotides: TGCAGCGTGATTCTAGCTGACGGCCCGAATGAGCAGTTCTTC.

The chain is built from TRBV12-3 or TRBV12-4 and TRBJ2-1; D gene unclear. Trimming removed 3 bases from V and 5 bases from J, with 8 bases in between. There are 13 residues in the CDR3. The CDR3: CASSLGIHNEQFF. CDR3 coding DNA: TGTGCCAGCAGTTTGGGCATCCACAATGAGCAGTTCTTC.

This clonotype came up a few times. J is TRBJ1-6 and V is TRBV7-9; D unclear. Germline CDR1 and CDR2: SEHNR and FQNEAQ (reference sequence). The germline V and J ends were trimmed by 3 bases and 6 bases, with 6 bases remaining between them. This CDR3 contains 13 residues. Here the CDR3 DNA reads TGTGCCAGCAGCTTGGAGACTAATTCACCCCTCCACTTT. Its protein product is CASSLETNSPLHF. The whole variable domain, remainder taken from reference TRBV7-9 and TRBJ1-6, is DTGVSQNPRHKITKRGQNVTFRCDPISEHNRLYWYRQTLGQGPEFLTYFQNEAQLEKSRLLSDRFSAERPKGSFSTLEIQRTEQGDSAMYLCASSLETNSPLHFGNGTRLTVT.

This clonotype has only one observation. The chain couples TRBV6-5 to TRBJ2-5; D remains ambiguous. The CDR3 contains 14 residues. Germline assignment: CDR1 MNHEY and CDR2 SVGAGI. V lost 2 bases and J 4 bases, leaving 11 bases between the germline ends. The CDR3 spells CASSYVGIPETQYF. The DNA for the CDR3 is TGTGCCAGCAGTTACGTAGGAATTCCAGAGACCCAGTACTTC.

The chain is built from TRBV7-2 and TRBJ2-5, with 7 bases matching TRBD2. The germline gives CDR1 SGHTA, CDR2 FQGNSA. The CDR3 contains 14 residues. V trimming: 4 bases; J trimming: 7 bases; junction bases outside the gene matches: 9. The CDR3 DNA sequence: TGTGCCAGCAGCTCTGCGGGAGTAGTGAGGACCCAGTACTTC. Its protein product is CASSSAGVVRTQYF.

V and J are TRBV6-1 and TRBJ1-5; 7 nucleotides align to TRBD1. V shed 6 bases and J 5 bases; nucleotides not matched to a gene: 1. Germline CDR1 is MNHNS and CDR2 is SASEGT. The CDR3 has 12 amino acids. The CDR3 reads CASRGQDQPQHF. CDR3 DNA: TGTGCCAGCAGAGGACAGGATCAGCCCCAGCATTTT.

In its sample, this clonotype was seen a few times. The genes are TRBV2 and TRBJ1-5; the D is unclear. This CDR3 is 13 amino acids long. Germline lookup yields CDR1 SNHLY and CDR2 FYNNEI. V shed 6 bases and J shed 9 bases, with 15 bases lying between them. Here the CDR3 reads CASRRDGGWPQHF. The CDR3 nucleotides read TGTGCCAGCAGACGGGATGGTGGGTGGCCCCAGCATTTT.

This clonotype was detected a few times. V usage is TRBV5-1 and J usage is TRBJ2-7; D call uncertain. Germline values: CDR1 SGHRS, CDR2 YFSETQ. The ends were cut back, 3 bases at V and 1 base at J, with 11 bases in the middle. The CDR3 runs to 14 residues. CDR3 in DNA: TGCGCCAGCAGCTCGACACAAGGGTCCTACGAGCAGTACTTC. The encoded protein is CASSSTQGSYEQYF. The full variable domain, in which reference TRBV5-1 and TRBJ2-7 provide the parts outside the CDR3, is KAGVTQTPRYLIKTRGQQVTLSCSPISGHRSVSWYQQTPGQGLQFLFEYFSETQRNKGNFPGRFSGRQFSNSRSEMNVSTLELGDSALYLCASSSTQGSYEQYFGPGTRLTVT.